The sequence of this T cell receptor beta chain was determined in a study of Tregs in tolerant kidney transplant recipients. Across the whole study: Sorting after B cell culture yielded CD25+CD127- and 4-1BB+CD40L- CD4+ cells.

This clone was recorded a few times. Antigen: not known. The V gene end was trimmed by 4 bases and the J gene end by 6 bases; junction bases not matched to a gene: 11. This CDR3 spans 17 amino acids. Germline CDR1 and CDR2: SEHNR and FQNEAQ (reference sequence). The method was immunoSEQ multiplex PCR; TCRdb's version includes in-frame clones alone and lacks a portion of them. The data show some 1,800 clones, roughly 40% seen once. Study-wide results and caveats: Biological reproducibility was not directly addressed in this study.

What was sequenced was Tregs from blood cultured with allogeneic cells. The origin of this receptor is a human patient who received a combined kidney and bone marrow transplant. Some of the T cells might come from the graft donor. The chain is built from TRBV7-9 and TRBJ2-1, with TRBD2 matching over 11 bases. The DNA of the CDR3 is TGTGCCAGCAGCTCCCTCCCGGGGCTAGCGGGAGGCAATGAGCAGTTCTTC. It codes for CASSSLPGLAGGNEQFF.